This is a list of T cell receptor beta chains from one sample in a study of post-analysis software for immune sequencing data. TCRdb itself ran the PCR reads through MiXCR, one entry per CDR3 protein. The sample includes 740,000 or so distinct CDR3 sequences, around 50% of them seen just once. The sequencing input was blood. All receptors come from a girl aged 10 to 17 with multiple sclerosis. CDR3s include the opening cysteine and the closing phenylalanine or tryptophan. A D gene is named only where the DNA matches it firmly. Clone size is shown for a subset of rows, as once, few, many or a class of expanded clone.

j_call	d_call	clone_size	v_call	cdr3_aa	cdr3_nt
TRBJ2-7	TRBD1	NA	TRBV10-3	CAISPSSGTDSYEQYF	TGTGCCATCAGTCCGTCCTCCGGGACAGATTCCTACGAGCAGTACTTC
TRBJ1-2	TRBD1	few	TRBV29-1	CSGDREGGSGYGYTF	TGCAGCGGAGACAGGGAAGGGGGCTCTGGCTATGGCTATACCTTC
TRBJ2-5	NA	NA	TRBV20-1	CSAIDRRIYQETQYF	TGCAGTGCTATAGACAGACGCATTTACCAAGAGACCCAGTACTTC
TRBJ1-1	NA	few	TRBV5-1	CASSRETGNTEAFF	TGCGCCAGCAGCCGAGAGACAGGGAACACTGAAGCTTTCTTT
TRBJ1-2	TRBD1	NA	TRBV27	CASSSRDSYYGYTF	TGTGCCAGCAGTTCTAGGGACAGCTACTATGGCTACACCTTC
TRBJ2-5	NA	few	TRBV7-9	CASSRSRDQETQYF	TGTGCCAGCAGCCGAAGCAGGGATCAAGAGACCCAGTACTTC
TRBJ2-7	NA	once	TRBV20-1	CSASGQHHEQYF	TGCAGTGCTAGCGGGCAGCACCACGAGCAGTACTTC
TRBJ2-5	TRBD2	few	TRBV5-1	CASSLGAGGVKTQYF	TGCGCCAGCAGCTTGGGAGCGGGGGGCGTCAAGACCCAGTACTTC
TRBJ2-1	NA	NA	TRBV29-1	CSVEAIPEGEQFF	TGCAGCGTTGAAGCCATACCAGAAGGTGAGCAGTTCTTC
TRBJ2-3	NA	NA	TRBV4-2	CASSQDLRTSTDTQYF	TGTGCCAGCAGCCAAGATCTGAGGACTAGCACAGATACGCAGTATTTT
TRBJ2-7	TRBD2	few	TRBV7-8	CASSLLGGTISYEQYF	TGTGCCAGCAGCTTATTGGGGGGGACTATCTCCTACGAGCAGTACTTC
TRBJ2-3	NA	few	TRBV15	CATSKPSGSGIDTQYF	TGTGCCACCAGCAAACCCTCGGGGAGCGGAATAGATACGCAGTATTTT
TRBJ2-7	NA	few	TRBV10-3	CAISEFVAVTYEQYF	TGTGCCATCAGTGAATTTGTAGCGGTTACCTACGAGCAGTACTTC
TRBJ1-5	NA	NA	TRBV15	CATSRERVGSQPQHF	TGTGCCACCAGCAGAGAGAGGGTAGGCAGTCAGCCCCAGCATTTT
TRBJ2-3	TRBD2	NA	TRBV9	CASSVGASGGAEGLTDTQYF	TGTGCCAGCAGCGTAGGGGCTAGCGGGGGGGCCGAGGGACTTACAGATACGCAGTATTTT
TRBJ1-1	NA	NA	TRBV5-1	CASSQQGSGEAFF	TGCGCCAGCAGCCAGCAGGGATCTGGTGAAGCTTTCTTT
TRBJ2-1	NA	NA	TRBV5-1	CASSLTAGVTDEQFF	TGCGCCAGCAGCTTGACGGCAGGGGTAACGGATGAGCAGTTCTTC
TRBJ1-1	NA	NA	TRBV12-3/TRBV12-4	CASSLNRAGTEAFF	TGTGCCAGCAGTTTGAACAGGGCTGGCACTGAAGCTTTCTTT
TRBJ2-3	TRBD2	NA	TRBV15	CATSRDLAVTDTQYF	TGTGCCACCAGCAGAGATCTAGCGGTCACAGATACGCAGTATTTT
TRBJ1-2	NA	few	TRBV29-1	CSVSTGYGYTF	TGCAGCGTTTCAACCGGCTACGGCTACACCTTC
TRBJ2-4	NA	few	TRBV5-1	CASSWDSPGNIQYF	TGCGCCAGCAGCTGGGACTCCCCCGGGAACATTCAGTACTTC
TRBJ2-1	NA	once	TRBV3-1	CASSRDALANEQFF	TGTGCCAGCAGCCGGGACGCCTTAGCGAATGAGCAGTTCTTC
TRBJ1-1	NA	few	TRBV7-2	CASSLSGVNTEAFF	TGTGCCAGCAGCTTATCGGGGGTAAACACTGAAGCTTTCTTT
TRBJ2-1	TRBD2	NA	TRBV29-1	CSVLLLAGLEQFF	TGCAGCGTCCTCCTTCTAGCGGGACTTGAGCAGTTCTTC
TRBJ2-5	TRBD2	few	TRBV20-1	CSARLAGGPPETQYF	TGCAGTGCTAGATTAGCGGGAGGGCCACCAGAGACCCAGTACTTC
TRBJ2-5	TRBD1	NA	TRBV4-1	CASSLYDRGRETQYF	TGCGCCAGCAGCCTCTATGACAGGGGGCGAGAGACCCAGTACTTC
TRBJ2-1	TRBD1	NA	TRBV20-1	CSASGQGYNEQFF	TGCAGTGCCTCCGGACAGGGTTACAATGAGCAGTTCTTC
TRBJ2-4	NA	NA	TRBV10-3	CASGTTNYKQYF	TGTGCGAGCGGGACAACCAACTACAAGCAGTACTTC
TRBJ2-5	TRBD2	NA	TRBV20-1	CSAPKRSGLAGVWETQYF	TGCAGTGCGCCAAAGAGATCGGGACTAGCGGGAGTTTGGGAGACCCAGTACTTC
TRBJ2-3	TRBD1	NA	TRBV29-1	CSGRDRASTDTQYF	TGCAGCGGGAGAGACAGGGCCAGCACAGATACGCAGTATTTT
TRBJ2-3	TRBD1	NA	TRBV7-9	CASSLGDRVDTQYF	TGTGCCAGCAGCTTAGGAGACAGGGTTGATACGCAGTATTTT
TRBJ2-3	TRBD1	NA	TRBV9	CASSVAGTATDTQYF	TGTGCCAGCAGCGTGGCCGGGACAGCCACAGATACGCAGTATTTT
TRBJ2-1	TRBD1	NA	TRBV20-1	CSAIRTGVSGEQFF	TGCAGTGCAATAAGGACAGGGGTTTCAGGGGAGCAGTTCTTC
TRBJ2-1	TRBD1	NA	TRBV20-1	CSARWTGYRSYNEQFF	TGCAGTGCTCGTTGGACAGGGTATCGCTCCTACAATGAGCAGTTCTTC
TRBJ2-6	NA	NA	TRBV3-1	CASTLGTADVLTF	TGTGCCAGCACCCTAGGGACGGCCGACGTCCTGACTTTC
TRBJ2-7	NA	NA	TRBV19	CASRSSMDTVSHEQYF	TGTGCCAGTAGATCGTCTATGGACACGGTGAGCCACGAGCAGTACTTC
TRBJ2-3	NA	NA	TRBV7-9	CASSLGQPDTQYF	TGTGCCAGCAGCTTAGGGCAGCCAGATACGCAGTATTTT
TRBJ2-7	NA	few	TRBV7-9	CASSLRGGGDEQYF	TGTGCCAGCAGCTTAAGGGGAGGTGGGGACGAGCAGTACTTC
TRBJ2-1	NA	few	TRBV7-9	CASSLLWSHNEQFF	TGTGCCAGCAGCTTACTATGGTCGCACAATGAGCAGTTCTTC
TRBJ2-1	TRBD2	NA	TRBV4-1	CASSQVAGVGNEQFF	TGCGCCAGCAGCCAAGTCGCGGGAGTTGGCAATGAGCAGTTCTTC